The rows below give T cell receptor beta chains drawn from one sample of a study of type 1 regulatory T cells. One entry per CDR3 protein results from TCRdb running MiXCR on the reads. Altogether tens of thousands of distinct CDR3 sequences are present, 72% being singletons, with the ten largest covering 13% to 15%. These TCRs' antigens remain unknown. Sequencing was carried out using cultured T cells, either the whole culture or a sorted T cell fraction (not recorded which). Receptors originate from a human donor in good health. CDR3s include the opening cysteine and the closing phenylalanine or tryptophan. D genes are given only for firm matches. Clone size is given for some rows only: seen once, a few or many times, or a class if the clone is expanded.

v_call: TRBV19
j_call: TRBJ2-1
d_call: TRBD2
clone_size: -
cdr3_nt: TGTGCCAGTAGGGTGACTAGCGGGGGCTATGAGCAGTTCTTC
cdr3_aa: CASRVTSGGYEQFF

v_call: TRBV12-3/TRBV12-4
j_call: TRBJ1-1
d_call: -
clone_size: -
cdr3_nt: TGTGCCAGCAGTGCCCCCCCCAACACTGAAGCTTTCTTT
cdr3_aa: CASSAPPNTEAFF

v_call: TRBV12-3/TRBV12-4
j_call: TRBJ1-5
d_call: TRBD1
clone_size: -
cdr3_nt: TGTGCCAGCAGCATTACAGGGGGCGGCCAGCCCCAGCATTTT
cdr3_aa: CASSITGGGQPQHF

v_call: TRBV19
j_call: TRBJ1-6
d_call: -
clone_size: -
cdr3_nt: TGTGCCAGTAGTATAGGACAGGAAGGTTCACCCCTCCACTTT
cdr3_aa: CASSIGQEGSPLHF

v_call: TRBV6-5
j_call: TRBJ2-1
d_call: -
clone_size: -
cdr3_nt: TGTGCCAGCAGAAAAATAGGGACGAAACAAAATGGTGAGCAGTTCTTC
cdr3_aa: CASRKIGTKQNGEQFF

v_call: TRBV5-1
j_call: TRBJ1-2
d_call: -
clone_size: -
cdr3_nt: TGCGCCAGCAGACGGACGGAGGGTCGAGATGGCTACACCTTC
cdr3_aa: CASRRTEGRDGYTF

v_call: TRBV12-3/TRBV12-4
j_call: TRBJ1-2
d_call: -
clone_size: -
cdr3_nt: TGTGCCAGCAGTCAAGATAGACTAGGTGGCTATGGCTACACCTTC
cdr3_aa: CASSQDRLGGYGYTF

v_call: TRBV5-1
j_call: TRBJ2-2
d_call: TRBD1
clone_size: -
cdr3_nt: TGCGCCAGCAGCTTGGGACAGGGAACCGGGGAGCTGTTTTTT
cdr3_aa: CASSLGQGTGELFF

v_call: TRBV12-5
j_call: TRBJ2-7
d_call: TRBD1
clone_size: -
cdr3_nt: TGTGCTAGTGGCCGGGGACAGGGGGCGAACGTGCAGTACTTC
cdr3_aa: CASGRGQGANVQYF

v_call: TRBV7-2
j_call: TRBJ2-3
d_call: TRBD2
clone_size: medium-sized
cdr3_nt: TGTGCCAGCAGCTTCCATAGCGGGGGGAGGACAGATACGCAGTATTTT
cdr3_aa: CASSFHSGGRTDTQYF

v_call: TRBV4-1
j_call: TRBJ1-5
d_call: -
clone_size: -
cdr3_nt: TGCGCCACTCTGTGGGACCCAAATCAGCCCCAGCATTTT
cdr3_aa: CATLWDPNQPQHF

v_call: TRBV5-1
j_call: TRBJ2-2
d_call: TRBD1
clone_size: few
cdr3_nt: TGCGCCAGCGAGGAACAGGGGCAGGTCACCGGGGAGCTGTTTTTT
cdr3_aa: CASEEQGQVTGELFF

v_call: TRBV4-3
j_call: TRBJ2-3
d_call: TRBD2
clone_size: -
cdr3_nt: TGCGCCAGCAGCCAAGTTCGGACGGGACTAGCAAGCACAGATACGCAGTATTTT
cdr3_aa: CASSQVRTGLASTDTQYF

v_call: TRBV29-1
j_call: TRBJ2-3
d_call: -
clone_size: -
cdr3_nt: TGCAGCGTTGACCTCTGGGTGGATACGCAGTATTTT
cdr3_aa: CSVDLWVDTQYF

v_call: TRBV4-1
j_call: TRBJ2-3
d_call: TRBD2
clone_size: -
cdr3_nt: TGCGCCAGCAGCCAAGATCCGAACGGGGGGGCTAGAGATACGCAGTATTTT
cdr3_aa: CASSQDPNGGARDTQYF

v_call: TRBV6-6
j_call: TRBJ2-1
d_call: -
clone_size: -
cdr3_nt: TGTGCCAGCAGGTCAATCTCGGGGGCCCCTATCGGGAATGAGCAGTTCTTC
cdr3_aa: CASRSISGAPIGNEQFF

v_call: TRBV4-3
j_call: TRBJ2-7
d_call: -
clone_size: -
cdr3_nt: TGCGCCAGCAGCCAGGCCGTGGCGGTGAGCTACGAGCAGTACTTC
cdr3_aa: CASSQAVAVSYEQYF

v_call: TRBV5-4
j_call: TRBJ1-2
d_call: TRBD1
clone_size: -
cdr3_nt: TGTGCCAGCAGCCCAAGGACAGGGCGGGAAGTCTATGGCTACACCTTC
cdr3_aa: CASSPRTGREVYGYTF

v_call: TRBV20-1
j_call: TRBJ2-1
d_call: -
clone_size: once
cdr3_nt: TGCAGTGCTAGAGCCCATCGGGTGGGCTCCTACAATGAGCAGTTCTTC
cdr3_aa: CSARAHRVGSYNEQFF

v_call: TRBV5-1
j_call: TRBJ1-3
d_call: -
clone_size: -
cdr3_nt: TGCGCCAGCAGCGACCAGGGTGCCGGAAACACCATATATTTT
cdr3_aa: CASSDQGAGNTIYF

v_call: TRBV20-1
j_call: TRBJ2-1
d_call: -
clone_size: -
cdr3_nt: TGCAGTGCTAGACGGACAGTCCGGGATGAGCAGTTCTTC
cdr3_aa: CSARRTVRDEQFF

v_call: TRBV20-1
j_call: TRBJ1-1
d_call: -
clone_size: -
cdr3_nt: TGCAGTGCTACCGCCCAGCCAAACACTGAAGCTTTCTTT
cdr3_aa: CSATAQPNTEAFF

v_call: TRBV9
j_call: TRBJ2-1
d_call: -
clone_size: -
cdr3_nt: TGTGCCAGCAGCGCATTGGGGGGGCGCTACAATGAGCAGTTCTTC
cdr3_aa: CASSALGGRYNEQFF

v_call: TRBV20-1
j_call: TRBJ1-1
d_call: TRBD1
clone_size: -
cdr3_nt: TGCAGTGCTGAAGACAGGGGAGCGGGCACTGAAGCTTTCTTT
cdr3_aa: CSAEDRGAGTEAFF

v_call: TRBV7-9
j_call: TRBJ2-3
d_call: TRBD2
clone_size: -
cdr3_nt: TGTGCCAGCAGCTCCCGGACTAGCGCAATCACAGATACGCAGTATTTT
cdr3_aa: CASSSRTSAITDTQYF

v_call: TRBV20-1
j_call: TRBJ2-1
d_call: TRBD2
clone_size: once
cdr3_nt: TGCAGTCTAACTAGCGGACCTAACAATGAGCAGTTCTTC
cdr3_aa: CSLTSGPNNEQFF

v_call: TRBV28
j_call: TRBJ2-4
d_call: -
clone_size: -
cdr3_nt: TGTGCCAGCACCGCCGGTCTCCAGGGGATAAAGGCCAAAAACATTCAGTACTTC
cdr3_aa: CASTAGLQGIKAKNIQYF

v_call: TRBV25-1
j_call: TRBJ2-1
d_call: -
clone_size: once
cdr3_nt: TGTGCCAGCAGTGAATGGGGACATGGTTACTGCAATGAGCAGTTCTTC
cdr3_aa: CASSEWGHGYCNEQFF

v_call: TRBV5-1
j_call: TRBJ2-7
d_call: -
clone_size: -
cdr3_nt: TGCGCCAGCAGCTTGGGCTCAACCTACGAGCAGTACTTC
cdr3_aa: CASSLGSTYEQYF

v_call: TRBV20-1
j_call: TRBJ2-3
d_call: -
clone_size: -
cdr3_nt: TGCAGTGCTAGAGATGCACCTCCTGTCGGCACAGATACGCAGTATTTT
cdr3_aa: CSARDAPPVGTDTQYF

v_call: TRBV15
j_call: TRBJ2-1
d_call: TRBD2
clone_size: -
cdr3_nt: TGTGCCACCAGCAGAGATTATGCTAGCGGATCCTACAATGAGCAGTTCTTC
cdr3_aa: CATSRDYASGSYNEQFF

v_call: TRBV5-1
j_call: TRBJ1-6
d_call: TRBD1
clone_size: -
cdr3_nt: TGCGCCAGCAGCTTGGGGGACAGGGTCAGTTCACCCCTCCACTTT
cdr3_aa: CASSLGDRVSSPLHF

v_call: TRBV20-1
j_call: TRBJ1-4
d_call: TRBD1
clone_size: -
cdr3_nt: TGCAGTGCTAATTACAGGGGGCGAGATGAAAAACTGTTTTTT
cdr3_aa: CSANYRGRDEKLFF

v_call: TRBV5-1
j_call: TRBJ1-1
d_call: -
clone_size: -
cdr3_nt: TGCGCCAGCAGCTACGGGGGTGCTGAAGCTTTCTTT
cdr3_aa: CASSYGGAEAFF

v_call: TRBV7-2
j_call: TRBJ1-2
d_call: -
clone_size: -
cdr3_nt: TGTGCCAGCAGCCCAGACAGTCTCTATGGCTACACCTTC
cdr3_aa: CASSPDSLYGYTF

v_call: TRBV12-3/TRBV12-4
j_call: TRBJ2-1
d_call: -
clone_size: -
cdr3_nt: TGTGCCAGCAGTTCAAACAGGGTGGGAATGGAGCAGTTCTTC
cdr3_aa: CASSSNRVGMEQFF

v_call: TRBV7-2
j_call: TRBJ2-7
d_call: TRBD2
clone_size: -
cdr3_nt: TGTGCCAGCAGCGTCCGGACTAGCGGGCTGCACGAGCAGTACTTC
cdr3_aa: CASSVRTSGLHEQYF

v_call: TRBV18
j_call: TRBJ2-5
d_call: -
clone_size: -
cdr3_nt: TGTGCCAGCTCACCTGCAGAGACCCAGTACTTC
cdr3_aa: CASSPAETQYF

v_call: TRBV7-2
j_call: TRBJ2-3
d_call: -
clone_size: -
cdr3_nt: TGTGCCAGCAGCCGTAGGTCAGGTTCCCGCACAGATACGCAGTATTTT
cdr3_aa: CASSRRSGSRTDTQYF

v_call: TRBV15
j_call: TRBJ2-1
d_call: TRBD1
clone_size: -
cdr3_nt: TGTGCCACCAATATAGGGGGCGTCGGCAATGAGCAGTTCTTC
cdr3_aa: CATNIGGVGNEQFF

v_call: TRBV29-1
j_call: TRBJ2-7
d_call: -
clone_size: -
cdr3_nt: TGCAACGTTGAAATAACAGGCTCCTACGAGCAGTACTTC
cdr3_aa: CNVEITGSYEQYF

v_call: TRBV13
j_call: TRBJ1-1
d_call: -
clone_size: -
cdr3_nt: TGTGCCAGCAGCTTTAACACTGAAGCTTTCTTT
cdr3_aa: CASSFNTEAFF

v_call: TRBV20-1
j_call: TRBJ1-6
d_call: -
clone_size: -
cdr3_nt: TGCAGTGCTAGAGGTTGGCCTATGGTATATAATTCACCCCTCCACTTT
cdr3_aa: CSARGWPMVYNSPLHF

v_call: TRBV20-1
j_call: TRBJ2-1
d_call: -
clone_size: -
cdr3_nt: TGCAGTGCTAGAGTACGGGTTTCCTACAATGAGCAGTTCTTC
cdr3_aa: CSARVRVSYNEQFF

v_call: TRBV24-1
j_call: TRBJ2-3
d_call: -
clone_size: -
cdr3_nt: TGTGCCACCAGTCAGGGAACAGATACGCAGTATTTT
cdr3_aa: CATSQGTDTQYF

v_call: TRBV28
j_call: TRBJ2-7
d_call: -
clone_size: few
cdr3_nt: TGTGCCAGCAGTCCTCGGGTTGGGTCCTACGAGCAGTACTTC
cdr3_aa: CASSPRVGSYEQYF

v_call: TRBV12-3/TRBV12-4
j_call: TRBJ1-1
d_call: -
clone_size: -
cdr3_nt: TGTGCCAGCAGTCCCCAGAACACTGAAGCTTTCTTT
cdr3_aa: CASSPQNTEAFF

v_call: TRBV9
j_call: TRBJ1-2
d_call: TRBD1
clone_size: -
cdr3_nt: TGTGCCAACAGCCCAAGGGACAGGAGCTTCTATGGCTACACCTTC
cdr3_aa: CANSPRDRSFYGYTF

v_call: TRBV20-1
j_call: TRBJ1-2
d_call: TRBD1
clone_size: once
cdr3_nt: TGCAGTGCTAGAGGGGACAGCACTAACTATGGCTACACCTTC
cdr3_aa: CSARGDSTNYGYTF